The source of this T cell receptor beta chain is a study of T cell responses to AZD1222 COVID-19 vaccine. General study findings and limits: The donors showed a predominance of white British ancestry and of females, with possible underestimation of clonal diversity.

Germline V gene sequence: CDR1 SGHTA, CDR2 FQGNSA. Trimming took 2 bases from V and 3 from J; bases not matched to a gene: 3. This CDR3 is built from 14 residues. Generated by immunoSEQ multiplex PCR, the TCRdb table keeps only in-frame clones and is missing some. The sample yields 60,000 to 100,000 clones, about 90% seen once. Regarding this clone: The antigen is unknown.

The specimen was peripheral blood, collected on day 0 of MenACWY control vaccination. This clonotype was obtained from an adult in good health. V gene TRBV7-2 combines with J gene TRBJ1-1; 7 nucleotides match TRBD1. The CDR3 DNA reads TGTGCCAGCAGCTTAAGACAGGGCCACACTGAAGCTTTCTTT. Protein product: CASSLRQGHTEAFF.